These 10 T cell receptor beta chains came from one sample sequenced in a study of cytomegalovirus exposure and HLA in healthy donors. A multiplex PCR was run with 60 Vbeta primers and 13 Jbeta primers. Sequencing was performed with immunoSEQ multiplex PCR; in TCRdb, only in-frame clones are kept and a portion is missing. The top ten hold approximately 2.4% of the sample, which has fewer than 200,000 clones, 75% to 80% seen once. The sample taken for sequencing was PBMCs. These receptors were obtained from a woman between 40 and 50 years old in good health and CMV-seropositive.

The chain uses TRBV5-1 and TRBJ1-3; 7 positions agree with TRBD1. Germline CDR1 is SGHRS and CDR2 is YFSETQ. V lost 4 bases and J lost 2; bases outside the gene matches: 6. The CDR3 runs to 15 residues. CDR3 DNA: TGCGCCAGCAGCAACCGGACAGGAACTGGAAACACCATATATTTT. Translating it yields CASSNRTGTGNTIYF.

This clone has a handful of counts. J is TRBJ2-5 and V is TRBV18; D ambiguous. CDR1 and CDR2 (germline): KGHSH, LQKENI. CDR3 length equals 13 residues. Trimming took off 0 bases at V and 2 bases at J, with 4 bases between the two ends. The CDR3 region has the DNA TGTGCCAGCTCACCACCCGTACAAGAGACCCAGTACTTC. It codes for CASSPPVQETQYF.

The chain couples TRBV5-4 to TRBJ1-6; weak D call: TRBD1 (6 bases). V lost 4 bases and J lost 11, with 16 bases in between. Germline CDR1 SGHNT, CDR2 YYREEE (reference sequence). The CDR3 covers 14 residues. As DNA, the CDR3 is TGTGCCAGCAGCGAAACCGGGACAAGGACACCCCTCCACTTT. Translation gives CASSETGTRTPLHF.

The rearrangement uses TRBV9 and TRBJ1-3; D gene uncertain. Germline V gives CDR1 SGDLS, CDR2 YYNGEE. CDR3 length: 15 residues. V was cut by 0 bases and J by 2 bases, with 9 bases left in between. The CDR3 is CASSVGRGAGNTIYF. The CDR3, as DNA: TGTGCCAGCAGCGTAGGGCGAGGAGCTGGAAACACCATATATTTT.

V usage is TRBV5-6 and J usage is TRBJ1-4; tentative D call: TRBD1 (6 bases). The CDR3 consists of 14 residues. V gave up 5 bases and J gave up 8 bases, with 16 bases separating them. Germline V gene lookup returns CDR1 SGHDT and CDR2 YYEEEE. The CDR3 DNA is TGTGCCAGCAGTCTCGCAGGGGCGCGCGAAAAACTGTTTTTT. Its protein is CASSLAGAREKLFF. The entire variable domain, with the rest obtained from reference TRBV5-6 and TRBJ1-4, is as follows: DAGVTQSPTHLIKTRGQQVTLRCSPKSGHDTVSWYQQALGQGPQFIFQYYEEEERQRGNFPDRFSGHQFPNYSSELNVNALLLGDSALYLCASSLAGAREKLFFGSGTQLSVL.

This rearrangement joins TRBV30 to TRBJ2-7, with no clear D. The CDR3 contains 14 residues. Germline V gene sequence: CDR1 GTSNPN, CDR2 SVGIG (reference sequence). V was trimmed by 3 bases and J by 0 bases, leaving 12 bases between them. The CDR3 coding sequence is TGTGCCTGGAGGAGAGCCGGTTTCTCCTACGAGCAGTACTTC. Translation: CAWRRAGFSYEQYF.

The rearrangement uses TRBV28 and TRBJ2-5; D is possibly TRBD1 (6 bases). This CDR3 contains 15 residues. V lost 5 bases and J lost 7, with 20 bases in between. Germline loops: CDR1 MDHEN, CDR2 SYDVKM. In DNA, the CDR3 is TGTGCCAGCAGTCCCCGGGCAGGGGTAATGGTGACCCAGTACTTC. As protein: CASSPRAGVMVTQYF.

The rearrangement links TRBV2 to TRBJ2-1, with D uncertain. This CDR3 contains 14 residues. V was cut by 0 bases and J by 7 bases, with 10 bases left in between. CDR1 is SNHLY and CDR2 is FYNNEI in the germline V gene. CDR3 bases: TGTGCCAGCAGTGAAGCGCCTAGTATAAATGAGCAGTTCTTC. Its translation: CASSEAPSINEQFF.

The chain links TRBV5-1 to TRBJ2-7, with D perhaps TRBD1 (6 bases). V shed 4 bases and J shed 3 bases, with 8 bases lying between them. The CDR3 runs 12 residues. Germline V gives CDR1 SGHRS, CDR2 YFSETQ. The CDR3 loop reads CASSEQGYEQYF. The CDR3 nucleotides read TGCGCCAGCAGCGAACAGGGCTACGAGCAGTACTTC.

The chain links TRBV10-1 to TRBJ2-1; maybe TRBD2 (5 bases). CDR3 length: 15 residues. The V end was cut by 3 bases, the J end by 5 bases, with 14 bases between. CDR1 and CDR2 from the germline V gene are WNHNN and SYGVQD (reference sequence). The CDR3 bases are TGCGCCAGCAGTGATGCAAGCGGAGGCGACAATGAGCAGTTCTTC. Translated: CASSDASGGDNEQFF.